The 10 T cell receptor beta chains below all came from one sample that was sequenced in a study of T cell repertoires in cytomegalovirus infection. TCRdb reprocessed the reads with MiXCR, giving one entry per CDR3 protein. The sample holds about 37,000 distinct CDR3 sequences, less than 60% seen once. These TCRs are of unknown antigen specificity. The sequencing here drew on CD8+ T cells from cultured PBMCs, taken from culture after CMV antigen stimulation. The receptor source for this set is a human donor in good health (CMV status not recorded). Some clones in this sample may be carry-over from other donors' samples.

This clonotype was counted at least ten times. The chain has TRBV19 and TRBJ2-6, with no clear D. V was shortened by 8 bases and J by 0 bases, with 8 bases between the two germline ends. Germline V lookup: CDR1 LNHDA, CDR2 SQIVND (reference sequence). The CDR3 spans 14 residues. CDR3 DNA sequence: TGTGCCAGTTTAAAGTCCTCTGGGGCCAACGTCCTGACTTTC. It translates to CASLKSSGANVLTF. Variable domain in full (rest from reference TRBV19 and TRBJ2-6): DGGITQSPKYLFRKEGQNVTLSCEQNLNHDAMYWYRQDPGQGLRLIYYSQIVNDFQKGDIAEGYSVSREKKESFPLTVTSAQKNPTAFYLCASLKSSGANVLTFGAGSRLTVL.

V and J are TRBV27 and TRBJ2-1, with D maybe TRBD1 (6 bases). Germline V gene sequence: CDR1 MNHEY, CDR2 SMNVEV (reference sequence). V gave up 2 bases and J gave up 0 bases, with 11 bases separating them. The CDR3 is made up of 16 amino acids. CDR3 loop: CASSLITGSSYNEQFF. CDR3 sequence (DNA): TGTGCCAGCAGTTTAATCACAGGGAGCTCCTACAATGAGCAGTTCTTC.

This clonotype has more than one count but fewer than ten. V gene TRBV7-6 combines with J gene TRBJ1-1; perhaps TRBD1 as D (5 bases). The CDR3 contains 12 residues. Trimming pared 5 bases from V and 5 bases from J, leaving 9 bases between. Germline V gene data show CDR1 as SGHVS and CDR2 as FNYEAQ. The CDR3 sequence is CASSPDRTEAFF. For the CDR3, the DNA is TGTGCCAGCAGCCCCGACAGAACTGAAGCTTTCTTT. The entire variable domain, with the rest obtained from reference TRBV7-6 and TRBJ1-1, is as follows: GAGVSQSPRYKVTKRGQDVALRCDPISGHVSLYWYRQALGQGPEFLTYFNYEAQQDKSGLPNDRFSAERPEGSISTLTIQRTEQRDSAMYRCASSPDRTEAFFGQGTRLTVV.

The genes are TRBV27 and TRBJ1-2; weak D call: TRBD1 (6 bases). CDR1 and CDR2 (germline): MNHEY, SMNVEV (reference sequence). The CDR3 sequence is 13 residues long. Trimming took off 7 bases at V and 4 bases at J, with 13 bases between the two ends. CDR3 nucleotide sequence: TGTGCCAGCACTGGGGGCCCACGCTATGGCTACACCTTC. This sequence encodes CASTGGPRYGYTF.

This clonotype came up many times. The genes are TRBV28 and TRBJ2-1; maybe TRBD2 (6 bases). The V gene lost 5 bases and the J gene lost 12 bases, with 17 bases spanning the gap. This CDR3 contains 13 residues. Germline CDR1 and CDR2: MDHEN and SYDVKM. The DNA for the CDR3 is TGTGCCAGCAGTGCCCCGACTAGTGGCGGGCAGTTCTTC. Its translation: CASSAPTSGGQFF.

This chain connects TRBV10-2 to TRBJ2-7; 9 bases agree with TRBD1. In germline, CDR1 is WSHSY, CDR2 SAAADI. V lost 7 bases to trimming and J lost 6 bases; unmatched junction nucleotides: 7. This CDR3 has 13 residues. The CDR3 region is CASTGTGIREQYF. CDR3 DNA sequence: TGCGCCAGCACAGGGACAGGGATACGCGAGCAGTACTTC.

The chain couples TRBV6-1 to TRBJ2-5; 8 positions agree with TRBD2. The CDR3 contains 15 residues. Trimming at V came to 4 bases and at J to 5 bases, leaving 9 bases not matched to a gene. Per germline, CDR1 MNHNS and CDR2 SASEGT. CDR3 loop: CASSAFPGGRETQYF. The CDR3 DNA reads as TGTGCCAGCAGTGCCTTCCCGGGGGGGCGCGAGACCCAGTACTTC.

This chain links TRBV7-2 with TRBJ2-3; D is possibly TRBD2 (5 bases). CDR3 length: 15 residues. CDR1 is SGHTA, CDR2 FQGNSA, per germline. V was pared by 5 bases and J by 2 bases, with 14 bases between. The DNA of the CDR3 is TGTGCCAGCAGCCCCCGGACGGGGAACACAGATACGCAGTATTTT. This encodes CASSPRTGNTDTQYF. Full variable domain (remainder filled in from reference TRBV7-2 and TRBJ2-3): GAGVSQSPSNKVTEKGKDVELRCDPISGHTALYWYRQSLGQGLEFLIYFQGNSAPDKSGLPSDRFSAERTGGSVSTLTIQRTQQEDSAVYLCASSPRTGNTDTQYFGPGTRLTVL.

The chain uses TRBV29-1 and TRBJ2-1, with 8 bases identical to TRBD2. V was clipped by 6 bases and J by 15 bases; unmatched bases: 19. Germline CDR1 SQVTM, CDR2 ANQGSEA. CDR3 length: 14 residues. The CDR3 spells CSVSGGVAGPLGFF. CDR3 DNA: TGCAGCGTCTCGGGGGGGGTAGCGGGCCCCCTGGGGTTCTTC.

The V gene is TRBV2, the J gene TRBJ2-1; tentatively, D is TRBD1 (5 bases). This CDR3 region has 13 residues. Germline V gene lookup returns CDR1 SNHLY and CDR2 FYNNEI. V was cut by 9 bases and J by 5 bases, with 14 bases left in between. CDR3 protein: CARKGIVDNEQFF. The CDR3 nucleotides read TGTGCCAGGAAGGGGATTGTGGACAATGAGCAGTTCTTC.